The 22 T cell receptor beta chains below all came from one sample that was sequenced in a study of sequential checkpoint blockade in melanoma. Sequenced by immunoSEQ multiplex PCR; TCRdb stores in-frame clones only, minus some. The data contain 4,000 to 5,000 clones, about 24% of them seen just once; the ten biggest clones take up about 31%. Treatment specified: randomized to nivolumab then ipilimumab (arm A) or the reverse (arm B). This specimen consisted of tumor tissue (inferred from file names), obtained from a patient given nivolumab and ipilimumab in sequence. The source of these receptors is a human donor with melanoma.

In its sample, this clone was seen many times. The chain carries TRBV11-3 and TRBJ2-3; D gene uncertain. V dropped 1 base and J dropped 0 bases, with 8 bases sitting between them. Germline CDR1 is SGHNT and CDR2 is YENEEA. The CDR3 length is 15 residues. The CDR3: CASSLGTLSTDTQYF. The CDR3 DNA follows: TGTGCCAGCAGCTTAGGGACCCTTAGCACAGATACGCAGTATTTT.

This clone has more than one count but fewer than ten. The V and J genes are TRBV11-3 and TRBJ2-2; TRBD1 matches 8 bases. The CDR3 consists of 14 residues. V was pared by 5 bases and J by 4 bases, with 3 bases of the junction left unmatched. Germline CDR1 and CDR2: SGHNT and YENEEA. CDR3 in DNA: TGTGCCAGCAGCGCCACAGGGGGCACCGGGGAGCTGTTTTTT. Amino acids: CASSATGGTGELFF.

This clone was detected only once. The genes are TRBV18 and TRBJ2-5; D is unresolved. The CDR3 sequence is 13 residues long. The germline gives CDR1 KGHSH, CDR2 LQKENI. The V end lost 1 base, the J end lost 3 bases, and 6 bases lay between the germline ends. CDR3 amino acids: CASSPRLEETQYF. The CDR3 DNA follows: TGTGCCAGCTCACCACGGCTGGAAGAGACCCAGTACTTC.

This clone was counted between two and nine times. The J gene is TRBJ2-1, the V gene TRBV5-1; 10 bases match TRBD1. Germline trimming cut 3 bases from V and 3 bases from J; bases unmatched to any gene: 9. Germline loops: CDR1 SGHRS, CDR2 YFSETQ. This CDR3 comprises 17 residues. The CDR3 region is CASSWPGQGGNYNEQFF. The CDR3 DNA follows: TGCGCCAGCAGCTGGCCCGGACAGGGGGGTAACTACAATGAGCAGTTCTTC.

V usage is TRBV5-1 and J usage is TRBJ2-3, with 12 bases fitting TRBD2. V shed 0 bases, J shed 5 bases, and the junction held 7 bases outside the gene matches. The CDR3 is made up of 17 amino acids. Looked up from germline, CDR1 is SGHRS and CDR2 is YFSETQ. As DNA, the CDR3 is TGCGCCAGCAGCTTGGGCAGGACTAGCGGGGTATTAGATACGCAGTATTTT. Protein: CASSLGRTSGVLDTQYF.

V gene TRBV5-1 combines with J gene TRBJ2-5, with 8 bases fitting TRBD1. The CDR3 length is 15 residues. The V gene's germline CDR1 is SGHRS and CDR2 YFSETQ. V was pared by 2 bases and J by 6 bases, with 9 bases of the junction left unmatched. This CDR3 is CASSFEDRVGKTQYF. In nucleotides, the CDR3 is TGCGCCAGCAGCTTCGAGGACAGGGTTGGGAAGACCCAGTACTTC. Looking up the rest from reference TRBV5-1 and TRBJ2-5 gives the full variable domain: KAGVTQTPRYLIKTRGQQVTLSCSPISGHRSVSWYQQTPGQGLQFLFEYFSETQRNKGNFPGRFSGRQFSNSRSEMNVSTLELGDSALYLCASSFEDRVGKTQYFGPGTRLLVL.

This chain connects TRBV29-1 to TRBJ2-7, with D perhaps matching TRBD2 (5 bases). Germline assignment: CDR1 SQVTM and CDR2 ANQGSEA. The CDR3 is 13 residues long. V lost 7 bases and J lost 6, with 19 bases in between. This chain's CDR3 is CSAGYPGSREQYF. The CDR3 region has the DNA TGCAGCGCCGGATACCCGGGGTCTCGCGAGCAGTACTTC.

This clone was observed a few times. V usage is TRBV12-5 and J usage is TRBJ2-1, with D unresolved. Germline V gene sequence: CDR1 LGHNT, CDR2 FRNRAP. V lost 2 bases and J 0 bases, leaving 11 bases between the germline ends. The CDR3 has 16 residues. The CDR3 DNA follows: TGTGCTAGTGGTTTGATGGCAGAAAGCTCCTACAATGAGCAGTTCTTC. This encodes CASGLMAESSYNEQFF.

This clone was seen a handful of times. This sequence joins TRBV18 and TRBJ1-1; no reliable D call. Germline-derived CDR1 and CDR2 are KGHSH and LQKENI. Trimming took 3 bases from V and 6 from J, leaving 14 bases between them. The CDR3 loop spans 14 amino acids. The DNA of the CDR3 is TGTGCCAGCTCACCGGGAGGAGATCTGGCTGAAGCTTTCTTT. Translation: CASSPGGDLAEAFF.

The rearrangement joins TRBV30 to TRBJ2-2, with D possibly called TRBD1 or TRBD2 (5 bases each). Germline V gene data show CDR1 as GTSNPN and CDR2 as SVGIG (reference sequence). With 0 bases removed from V and 3 bases from J, the gap between germline ends came to 5 bases. This CDR3 is 13 amino acids long. The CDR3 loop reads CAWSVGDTGELFF. DNA of the CDR3: TGTGCCTGGAGTGTGGGGGACACCGGGGAGCTGTTTTTT.

This clone occurred a few times. The genes are TRBV1 and TRBJ2-7; the D segment call TRBD2 is taken from the table without a DNA check. TRBV1 is a pseudogene. The CDR3 has 15 amino acids. CDR3 sequence: CTSSHDAGGSYEQYF. CDR3 nucleotide sequence: TGCACCAGCAGCCATGACGCCGGGGGCTCCTACGAGCAGTACTTC.

Concerning this clone: The junction and the germline gene differ at one end; a read error may be behind it. The chain combines TRBV6-8 with TRBJ2-3; TRBD2 agrees at 8 bases. CDR1 MNHGY and CDR2 SAAAGT come from the germline V gene. The CDR3 totals 16 residues. The DNA of the CDR3 is TGTGCCATCAGTGCCCGGGGGGGGGACAGCACAGATACGCAGTATTTT. This sequence encodes CAISARGGDSTDTQYF.

The gene calls are TRBV18 and TRBJ2-3; perhaps D is TRBD1 or TRBD2 (5 bases each). Germline assignment: CDR1 KGHSH and CDR2 LQKENI. The CDR3 extends over 15 amino acids. V lost 6 bases and J 0 bases, leaving 13 bases between the germline ends. The CDR3 loop reads CASSPGTASTDTQYF. The CDR3 region has the DNA TGTGCCAGCTCTCCAGGGACCGCTAGCACAGATACGCAGTATTTT.

The chain carries TRBV10-2 and TRBJ1-5, with D unresolved. Looked up from germline, CDR1 is WSHSY and CDR2 is SAAADI. Trimming shortened V by 4 bases and J by 0 bases, and 4 bases separated the two germline ends. This CDR3 is built from 13 residues. CDR3 in DNA: TGCGCCAGCAGTGTACATAGCAATCAGCCCCAGCATTTT. Translation gives CASSVHSNQPQHF.

In its sample, this clone was seen many times. The J gene is TRBJ1-5, the V gene TRBV11-3, with D possibly matching TRBD1 (5 bases). The germline CDR1 and CDR2 sequences are SGHNT and YENEEA. The CDR3 contains 14 residues. Trimming removed 5 bases from V and 4 bases from J, with 12 bases in between. In nucleotides, the CDR3 is TGTGCCAGCAGCCCCCCGGGGGGTAATCAGCCCCAGCATTTT. Residues: CASSPPGGNQPQHF.

This clone has a handful of counts. The rearrangement uses TRBV5-1 and TRBJ1-3; TRBD1 might be the D (6 bases). The germline CDR1 and CDR2 sequences are SGHRS and YFSETQ. With 5 bases removed from V and 2 bases from J, the gap between germline ends came to 17 bases. CDR3 length: 16 amino acids. The chain's CDR3 is CASSSTNTGTGNTIYF. The CDR3 DNA reads as TGCGCCAGCAGTTCAACGAATACAGGGACTGGAAACACCATATATTTT.

This clone appeared a few times. The V call is TRBV11-3, the J call TRBJ1-6, with 10 bases lining up with TRBD1. The CDR3 is made up of 16 amino acids. Germline lookup yields CDR1 SGHNT and CDR2 YENEEA. Unmatched junction bases numbered 5, after V lost 4 bases and J lost 5 bases. Here the CDR3 reads CASSSKDRGNNSPLHF. The CDR3 nucleotides read TGTGCCAGCAGCTCAAAGGACAGGGGGAATAATTCACCCCTCCACTTT.

The chain combines TRBV5-1 with TRBJ1-5; possibly TRBD1 for D (6 bases). The V gene lost 3 bases and the J gene lost 4 bases, with 11 bases spanning the gap. The CDR3 has 14 amino acids. Germline CDR1 reads SGHRS; CDR2 reads YFSETQ. This CDR3 is CASSSLGQNQPQHF. The CDR3 DNA reads as TGCGCCAGCAGCTCCCTCGGACAGAATCAGCCCCAGCATTTT.

This rearrangement joins TRBV19 to TRBJ2-1; 13 bases fit TRBD2. J lost 7 bases, V lost 5 bases, and 8 bases had no gene match. The length of the CDR3 is 16 residues. Germline V lookup: CDR1 LNHDA, CDR2 SQIVND (reference sequence). CDR3 bases: TGTGCCAGTAGTGGACAGACTAGCGGGAGGTGGAATGAGCAGTTCTTC. This translates into CASSGQTSGRWNEQFF.

This sequence joins TRBV7-6 and TRBJ2-3; 9 positions match TRBD1. Unmatched junction bases numbered 6, after V lost 3 bases and J lost 2 bases. This CDR3 is 16 amino acids long. Germline V gene data show CDR1 as SGHVS and CDR2 as FNYEAQ. CDR3 region: CASSFRDRDNTDTQYF. DNA for the CDR3: TGTGCCAGCAGCTTCCGGGACAGGGATAACACAGATACGCAGTATTTT. Full variable domain (remainder filled in from reference TRBV7-6 and TRBJ2-3): GAGVSQSPRYKVTKRGQDVALRCDPISGHVSLYWYRQALGQGPEFLTYFNYEAQQDKSGLPNDRFSAERPEGSISTLTIQRTEQRDSAMYRCASSFRDRDNTDTQYFGPGTRLTVL.

This clone came up a few times. V usage is TRBV9 and J usage is TRBJ1-2, with TRBD1 identical over 10 bases. Germline trimming cut 6 bases from V and 5 bases from J; bases unmatched to any gene: 7. Germline V gene sequence: CDR1 SGDLS, CDR2 YYNGEE. CDR3 length equals 14 residues. The CDR3 region is CASTWTGGEYGYTF. CDR3 sequence (DNA): TGTGCCAGCACGTGGACAGGGGGAGAGTATGGCTACACCTTC.

The chain employs TRBV5-1 and TRBJ1-5, with 8 bases aligning to TRBD1. The length of the CDR3 is 14 residues. Germline V gives CDR1 SGHRS, CDR2 YFSETQ. V shed 4 bases, J shed 2 bases, and the junction held 2 bases outside the gene matches. The CDR3 bases are TGCGCCAGCAGCCCGGGACAGGGCAATCAGCCCCAGCATTTT. This gives the protein CASSPGQGNQPQHF.